This T cell receptor (beta chain) was found in a study of early T cells in non-severe SARS-CoV-2 infection. TCRdb passed the 5' RACE reads through MiXCR, listing each CDR3 protein once. Among 75,000 or so distinct CDR3 sequences listed, more than 13% were seen once. Source material: whole blood. The receptor was isolated from an adult who was a healthcare worker with PCR-confirmed SARS-CoV-2 infection or an uninfected control (not recorded which).

CDR3 nucleotides: TGTGCCAGCAGCCCTATAGCGGGGGCGGAGACCCAGTACTTC. Translated: CASSPIAGAETQYF. The chain couples TRBV7-2 to TRBJ2-5; 9 nucleotides agree with TRBD2. Germline V gene data show CDR1 as SGHTA and CDR2 as FQGNSA. V shed 5 bases, J shed 5 bases, and the junction held 6 bases outside the gene matches. This CDR3 has 14 residues.